This TCR beta chain emerged from a study of glioma-infiltrating T cells. At the level of the study: Target coverage was roughly 4- to 10-fold for 800,000 to 1,000,000 blood T cells.

Study-wide points: Above-expected tissue-blood divergence occurred in all gliomas, most in low-grade ones. Patients with low tissue-blood divergence carried a signature set of shared blood CDR3 motifs.

This clonotype was picked up a small number of times. Antigen: not known. The CDR3 spans 15 residues. The V end was cut by 5 bases, the J end by 5 bases, with 18 bases between. TCR alpha and beta CDR3 regions were amplified from RNA using iRepertoire nested multiplex PCR. TCRdb called the multiplex PCR reads again in MiXCR, with one record for every CDR3 protein. The table shows 300,000 to 400,000 distinct CDR3 sequences, with roughly two fifths occurring only once. The source of this sequence is a human donor with low-grade glioma or glioblastoma, undergoing nonglioma brain surgery, or in good health (not recorded which). The specimen sequenced was glioma tissue, nonneoplastic brain tissue, or PBMCs (not recorded which). This rearrangement joins TRBV12-3 or TRBV12-4 to TRBJ2-5; tentatively, D is TRBD2 (7 bases). The CDR3 region is CASSPPGGQRETQYF. The CDR3, as DNA: TGTGCCAGCAGTCCACCCGGGGGGCAGAGGGAGACCCAGTACTTC.